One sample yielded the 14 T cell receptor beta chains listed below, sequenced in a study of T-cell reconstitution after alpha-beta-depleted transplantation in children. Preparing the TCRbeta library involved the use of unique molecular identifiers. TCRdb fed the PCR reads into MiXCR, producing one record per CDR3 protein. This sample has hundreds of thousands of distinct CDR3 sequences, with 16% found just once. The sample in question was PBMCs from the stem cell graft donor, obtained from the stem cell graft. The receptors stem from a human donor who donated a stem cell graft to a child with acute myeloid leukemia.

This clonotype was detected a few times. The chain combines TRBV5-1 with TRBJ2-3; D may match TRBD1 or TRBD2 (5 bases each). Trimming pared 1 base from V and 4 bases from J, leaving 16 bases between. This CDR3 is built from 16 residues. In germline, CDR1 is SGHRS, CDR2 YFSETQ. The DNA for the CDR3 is TGCGCCAGCAGCTTGCAGGTTCGGGACCTTTCAGATACGCAGTATTTT. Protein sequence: CASSLQVRDLSDTQYF.

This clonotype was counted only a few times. The CDR3 sequence: CASSSAVSGGYGYTF. CDR3 DNA: TGTGCCAGCAGCTCAGCGGTCAGTGGGGGCTATGGCTACACCTTC. J is TRBJ1-2 and V is TRBV7-2, with D maybe TRBD1 (5 bases). The CDR3 covers 15 residues. The ends were cut back, 4 bases at V and 4 bases at J, with 16 bases in the middle. Germline CDR1 SGHTA, CDR2 FQGNSA.

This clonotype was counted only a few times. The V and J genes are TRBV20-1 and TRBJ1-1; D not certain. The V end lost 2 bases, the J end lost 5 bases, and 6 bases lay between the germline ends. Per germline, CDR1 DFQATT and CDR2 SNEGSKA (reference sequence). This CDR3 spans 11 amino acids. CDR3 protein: CSARKRTEAFF. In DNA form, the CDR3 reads TGCAGTGCTAGAAAAAGAACTGAAGCTTTCTTT.

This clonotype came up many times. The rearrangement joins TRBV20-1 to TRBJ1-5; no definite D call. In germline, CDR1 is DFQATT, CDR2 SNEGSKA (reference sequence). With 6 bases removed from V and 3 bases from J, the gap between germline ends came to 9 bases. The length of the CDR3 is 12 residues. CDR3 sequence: CSAGKYNQPQHF. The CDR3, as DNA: TGCAGTGCGGGCAAATACAATCAGCCCCAGCATTTT.

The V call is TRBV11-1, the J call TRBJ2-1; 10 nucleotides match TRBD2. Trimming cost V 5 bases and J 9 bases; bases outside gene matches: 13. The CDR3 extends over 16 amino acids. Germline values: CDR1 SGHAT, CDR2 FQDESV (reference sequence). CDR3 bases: TGTGCCAGCAGCCCCAGAGCGGGGGGGCCATTGGGTGAGCAGTTCTTC. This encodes CASSPRAGGPLGEQFF.

The CDR3 DNA reads as TGCGCCAGCAGCTGGAGGGAGTTGAACACCGGGGAGCTGTTTTTT. This codes for CASSWRELNTGELFF. The rearrangement links TRBV5-1 to TRBJ2-2, with a possible D match to TRBD2 (6 bases). The length of the CDR3 is 15 residues. Trimming stripped 3 bases from V and 1 base from J, with 10 bases between. From germline, CDR1 is SGHRS and CDR2 YFSETQ.

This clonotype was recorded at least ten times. The CDR3 DNA reads as TGCAGCGTTGCCTCGGGACAGGGAGGCCAGCCCCAGCATTTT. It translates to CSVASGQGGQPQHF. The chain has TRBV29-1 and TRBJ1-5, with 9 bases lining up with TRBD1. With V trimmed by 4 bases and J by 7 bases, 8 bases remained unmatched. Germline V lookup: CDR1 SQVTM, CDR2 ANQGSEA. The CDR3 loop spans 14 amino acids.

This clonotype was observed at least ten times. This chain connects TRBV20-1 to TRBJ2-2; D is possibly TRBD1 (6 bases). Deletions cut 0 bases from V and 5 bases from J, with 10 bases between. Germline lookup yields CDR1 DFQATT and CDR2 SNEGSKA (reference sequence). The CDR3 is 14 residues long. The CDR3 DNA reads TGCAGTGCTAGAGAGGGGGCTCGGACCGGGGAGCTGTTTTTT. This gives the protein CSAREGARTGELFF.

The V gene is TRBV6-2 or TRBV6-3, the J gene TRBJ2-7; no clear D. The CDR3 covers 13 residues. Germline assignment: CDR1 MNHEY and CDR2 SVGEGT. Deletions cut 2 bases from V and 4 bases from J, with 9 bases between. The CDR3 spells CASSYKAEYEQYF. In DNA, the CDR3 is TGTGCCAGCAGTTACAAGGCGGAATACGAGCAGTACTTC.

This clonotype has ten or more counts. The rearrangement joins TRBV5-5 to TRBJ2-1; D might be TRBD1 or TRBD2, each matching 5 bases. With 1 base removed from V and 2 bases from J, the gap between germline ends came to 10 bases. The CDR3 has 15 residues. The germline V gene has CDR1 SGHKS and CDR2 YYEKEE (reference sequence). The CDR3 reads CASSLRDGTYNEQFF. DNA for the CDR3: TGTGCCAGCAGCTTGCGGGACGGAACCTACAATGAGCAGTTCTTC.

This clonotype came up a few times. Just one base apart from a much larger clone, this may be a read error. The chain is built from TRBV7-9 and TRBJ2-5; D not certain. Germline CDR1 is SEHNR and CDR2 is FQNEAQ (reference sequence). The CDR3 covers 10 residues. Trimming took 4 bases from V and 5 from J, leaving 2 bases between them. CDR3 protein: CASSWETQYF. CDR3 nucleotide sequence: TGTGCCAGCAGCTGGGAGACCCAGTACTTC.

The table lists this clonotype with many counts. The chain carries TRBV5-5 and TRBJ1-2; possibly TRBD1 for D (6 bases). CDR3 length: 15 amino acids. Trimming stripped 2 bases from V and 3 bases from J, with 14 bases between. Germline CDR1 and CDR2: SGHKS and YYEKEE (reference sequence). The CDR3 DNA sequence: TGTGCCAGCAGCTTCCTGGACAGCCCCTACTATGGCTACACCTTC. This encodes CASSFLDSPYYGYTF.

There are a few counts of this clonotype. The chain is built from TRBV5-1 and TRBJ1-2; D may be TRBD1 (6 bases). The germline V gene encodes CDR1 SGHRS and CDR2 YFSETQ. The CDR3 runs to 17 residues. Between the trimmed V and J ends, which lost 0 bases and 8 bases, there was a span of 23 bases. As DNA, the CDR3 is TGCGCCAGCAGCTTGGCTTTGGGGGGGACAATATCGGACGGCTACACCTTC. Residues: CASSLALGGTISDGYTF.

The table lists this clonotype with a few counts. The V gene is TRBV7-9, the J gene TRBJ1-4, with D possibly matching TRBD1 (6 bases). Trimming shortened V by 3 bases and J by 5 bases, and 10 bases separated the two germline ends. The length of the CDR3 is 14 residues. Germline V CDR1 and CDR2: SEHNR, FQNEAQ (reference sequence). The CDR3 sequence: CASSFRTDNEKLFF. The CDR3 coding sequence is TGTGCCAGCAGCTTCCGGACAGACAATGAAAAACTGTTTTTT.